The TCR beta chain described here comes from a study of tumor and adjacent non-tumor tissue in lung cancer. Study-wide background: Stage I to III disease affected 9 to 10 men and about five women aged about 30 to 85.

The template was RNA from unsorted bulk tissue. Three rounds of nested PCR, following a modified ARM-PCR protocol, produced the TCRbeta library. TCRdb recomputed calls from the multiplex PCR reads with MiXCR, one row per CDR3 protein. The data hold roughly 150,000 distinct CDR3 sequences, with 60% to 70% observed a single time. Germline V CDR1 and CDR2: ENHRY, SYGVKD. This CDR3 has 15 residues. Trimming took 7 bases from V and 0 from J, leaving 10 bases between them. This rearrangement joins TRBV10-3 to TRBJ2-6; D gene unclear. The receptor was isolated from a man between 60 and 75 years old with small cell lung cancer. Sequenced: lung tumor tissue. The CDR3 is CAITESLSGANVLTF. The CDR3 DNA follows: TGTGCCATCACGGAAAGCCTCTCTGGGGCCAACGTCCTGACTTTC.